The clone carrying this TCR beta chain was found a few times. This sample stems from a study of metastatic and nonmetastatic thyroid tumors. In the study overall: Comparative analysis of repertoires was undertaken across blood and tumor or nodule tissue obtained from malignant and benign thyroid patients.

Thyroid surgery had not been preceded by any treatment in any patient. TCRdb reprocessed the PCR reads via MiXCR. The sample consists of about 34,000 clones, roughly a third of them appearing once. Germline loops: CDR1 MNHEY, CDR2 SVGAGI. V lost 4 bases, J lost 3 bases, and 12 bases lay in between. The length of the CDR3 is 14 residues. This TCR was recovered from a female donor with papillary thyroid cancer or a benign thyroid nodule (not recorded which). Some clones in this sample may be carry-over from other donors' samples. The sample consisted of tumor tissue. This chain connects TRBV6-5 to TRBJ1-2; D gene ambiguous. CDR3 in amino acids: CASSSISVDYGYTF. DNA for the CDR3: TGTGCCAGCAGTTCCATCTCAGTGGACTATGGCTACACCTTC.